This T cell receptor beta chain stems from a study of blood T cells in healthy people across ages. The donors, healthy Caucasians from Russia, were aged roughly 6 to 100. Notes on the study in general: Comparison with aged donors showed that long-lived donors had more naive CD4+ cells and higher diversity. Samples with more naive T cells showed higher observed beta diversity.

With respect to this clonotype: The antigen is undetermined.

Germline lookup yields CDR1 SGHTA and CDR2 FQGNSA. Germline trimming cut 5 bases from V and 5 bases from J; bases unmatched to any gene: 8. The CDR3 runs 15 residues. With a J-beta primer mix and a sample-barcoded 5' primer, a second PCR ran 7 to 11 cycles. TCRdb ran MiXCR on the 5' RACE reads and lists one entry per CDR3 protein. Of roughly 1,700,000 distinct CDR3 sequences listed, 28% are singletons. This sequence joins TRBV7-2 and TRBJ1-5; 8 nucleotides match TRBD1. The sequenced sample was blood. The receptor comes from a woman under 40 in good health. The CDR3: CASSVGQGRDQPQHF. DNA for the CDR3: TGTGCCAGCAGCGTTGGACAGGGCCGAGATCAGCCCCAGCATTTT. The full variable domain, in which reference TRBV7-2 and TRBJ1-5 provide the parts outside the CDR3, is GAGVSQSPSNKVTEKGKDVELRCDPISGHTALYWYRQSLGQGLEFLIYFQGNSAPDKSGLPSDRFSAERTGGSVSTLTIQRTQQEDSAVYLCASSVGQGRDQPQHFGDGTRLSIL.